This TCR beta chain was recovered during a study of blood T cells in healthy people across ages. A J-beta primer mix and a sample-barcoded 5' primer were used in a second PCR of roughly 6 to 11 cycles. TCRdb re-called the 5' RACE reads with MiXCR, one entry per CDR3 protein. The profile shows fewer than 800,000 distinct CDR3 sequences, around 25% of them singletons. The CDR3 spans 14 residues. Germline CDR1 is KGHSH and CDR2 is LQKENI. V lost 3 bases and J lost 4, with 12 bases in between. These same data were also listed under a study on T cells of mothers and their children.

Input material: blood. This receptor was identified in a boy younger than 18 in good health. J is TRBJ2-5 and V is TRBV18; tentative D call: TRBD2 (5 bases). CDR3: CASSPQRSGETQYF. CDR3 nucleotide sequence: TGTGCCAGCTCACCCCAGCGGTCCGGAGAGACCCAGTACTTC.